This T cell receptor beta chain originates from a study of T cells in Graves' hyperthyroidism and ophthalmopathy. General study results and limits: Separation of ophthalmopathy from stable hyperthyroidism was achieved by a 13 V-J model.

RNA transcripts were the template for amplifying TCR beta CDR3 regions. An initial round of RT-PCR targeting the TCR CDR3 relied on the HTBI primer set. Via MiXCR, TCRdb re-called the multiplex PCR reads, giving one row per CDR3 protein. The sample shows 360,000 or so distinct CDR3 sequences, around 15% of them seen only once. The germline gives CDR1 SNHLY, CDR2 FYNNEI. Trimming cost V 5 bases and J 8 bases; bases outside gene matches: 8. This CDR3 has 13 residues. This clonotype was counted at least ten times. Antigen unknown. This sequence was found in a woman between 55 and 75 years old with Graves' ophthalmopathy. This chain joins TRBV2 and TRBJ1-2; 7 nucleotides agree with TRBD1. The sequencing sample was made of blood. Here the CDR3 DNA reads TGTGCCAGCAGTTTGACAGGGTCTACGGGCTACACCTTC. It codes for CASSLTGSTGYTF.